This TCR beta chain appears in the sequencing data of a study of cytomegalovirus exposure and HLA in healthy donors. Study-wide background: Within an early data release were about 85 million unique TCRs drawn from HLA-typed donors. Study results and limitations: Under in vitro conditions, a few CMV-associated chains were confirmed as specific for CMV antigens.

Comment on this clone: Its antigen is still unknown.

Primers: 60 Vbeta forward and 13 Jbeta reverse. Produced via immunoSEQ multiplex PCR; TCRdb's table is partial and in-frame only. The sample includes 100,000 to 150,000 clones, 8.5% to 10% of them seen just once. Germline-derived CDR1 and CDR2 are LGHNA and YSLEER. The CDR3 spans 16 residues. V shed 3 bases and J 3 bases; nucleotides not matched to a gene: 7. This sequence originates from a man between 40 and 49 years old in good health and CMV-seronegative. The source material was PBMCs. The V call is TRBV4-3, the J call TRBJ2-2; 7 bases fit TRBD1. The CDR3 loop is CASSHQHRGDTGELFF. The CDR3 DNA reads TGCGCCAGCAGCCATCAACACAGGGGCGACACCGGGGAGCTGTTTTTT.